This T cell receptor (beta chain) was sequenced for a study of T cells in Graves' hyperthyroidism and ophthalmopathy. The V end was cut by 6 bases, the J end by 5 bases, with 16 bases between. The germline V gene encodes CDR1 SGHAT and CDR2 FQNNGV. This CDR3 contains 14 residues. Amplification targeted TCR beta CDR3 regions from RNA transcripts. Initially, a first-round RT-PCR of the TCR CDR3 employed the HTBI primer set. TCRdb re-called the multiplex PCR reads with MiXCR, one entry per CDR3 protein. In the table there are about 770,000 distinct CDR3 sequences, roughly a sixth of which are singletons. This clonotype was seen ten or more times.

The TCR comes from a woman between 50 and 59 years old with Graves' hyperthyroidism that later progressed to Graves' ophthalmopathy. The sequenced sample was blood. The rearrangement uses TRBV11-2 and TRBJ2-5; a possible D gene is TRBD2 (6 bases). The CDR3 nucleotides are TGTGCCAGCAGGCGCCCTGGAGGGCTTGAGACCCAGTACTTC. This translates into CASRRPGGLETQYF.